This T cell receptor (beta chain) came from a study of identical twins. Study-wide results and caveats: Modelling underestimated the level of out-of-frame TCR alpha sharing observed in monozygotic twins.

This clonotype was observed at least ten times. Its cognate antigen is unknown. V lost 4 bases and J lost 4, with 14 bases in between. CDR1 is MNHEY, CDR2 SMNVEV, per germline (reference sequence). There are 15 residues in the CDR3. Each cDNA held unique molecular identifiers, and template switching gave it a universal primer site. TCRdb reprocessed the 5' RACE reads via MiXCR and lists one record per CDR3 protein. This sample has more than 250,000 distinct CDR3 sequences, with under 9% found just once. Another study also made use of these data, one on yellow fever vaccine responses in identical twins. In that study: A vaccine T cell response that seemed partly convergent and partly personalized was reported in twins.

The J gene is TRBJ2-4, the V gene TRBV27; D assignment may be TRBD1 or TRBD2 (5 bases each). This receptor was identified in a woman aged 18-29 years in good health. The sample consisted of memory (CD45RO+) T cells sorted from blood. CDR3 DNA: TGTGCCAGCAGTTCGATAGGGACCGCAAAAAACATTCAGTACTTC. Amino acid sequence: CASSSIGTAKNIQYF.